Listed below are T cell receptor beta chains from one sample, sequenced in a study. TCRdb analysed the 5' RACE reads with MiXCR anew, one entry per CDR3 protein. The sample holds approximately 8,800 distinct CDR3 sequences, about a third seen once. Sample: tumor-infiltrating memory CD4+ T cells sorted from the breast tumor. Receptors were obtained from a female donor with breast cancer. Each CDR3 is given with its conserved first and last residue. Fields, in order: CDR3 protein, V gene, clone size, J gene. Expanded clones get a size class; other rows say once, few or many, or leave the size out.

CDR3: CASSQVGLAGKETQYF
V: TRBV4-1
size: medium-sized
J: TRBJ2-5

CDR3: CASSLGTSGRGSNEQFF
V: TRBV5-1
size: medium-sized
J: TRBJ2-1

CDR3: CASSRRDRANTEAFF
V: TRBV7-9
size: -
J: TRBJ1-1

CDR3: CASSARTGGTDTQYF
V: TRBV10-2
size: medium-sized
J: TRBJ2-3

CDR3: CASSLRLAESSTDTQYF
V: TRBV5-1
size: few
J: TRBJ2-3

CDR3: CASSANGLAGVGNNEQFF
V: TRBV6-1
size: few
J: TRBJ2-1

CDR3: CASTPPPGQGPDTQYF
V: TRBV3-1
size: many
J: TRBJ2-3

CDR3: CASSYSNPGQFIYEQFF
V: TRBV6-5
size: -
J: TRBJ2-1

CDR3: CASSLGKGAARTQYF
V: TRBV7-8
size: -
J: TRBJ2-3

CDR3: CANSLEPLNTEAFF
V: TRBV7-3
size: -
J: TRBJ1-1

CDR3: CASSVLASGYNEQFF
V: TRBV6-1
size: few
J: TRBJ2-1

CDR3: CASSSGQHSGANVLTF
V: TRBV5-1
size: medium-sized
J: TRBJ2-6

CDR3: CASSPEPDLYEQYF
V: TRBV11-3
size: medium-sized
J: TRBJ2-7

CDR3: CASSEFASNQPQHF
V: TRBV25-1
size: -
J: TRBJ1-5

CDR3: CASSPDSGGTADTQYF
V: TRBV5-1
size: large
J: TRBJ2-3

CDR3: CASSLMGNEQFF
V: TRBV5-1
size: medium-sized
J: TRBJ2-1

CDR3: CASSLDRDGETQYF
V: TRBV7-2
size: -
J: TRBJ2-5

CDR3: CASRDSGTSGGAITDTQYF
V: TRBV2
size: few
J: TRBJ2-3

CDR3: CASSLVAPGRGPPGSCFF
V: TRBV7-2
size: -
J: TRBJ2-2

CDR3: CATSGTESNQPQHF
V: TRBV24-1
size: many
J: TRBJ1-5

CDR3: CASSQDVLSVGYEQYF
V: TRBV4-1
size: medium-sized
J: TRBJ2-7

CDR3: CASSLSQETQYF
V: TRBV12-3/TRBV12-4
size: -
J: TRBJ2-5

CDR3: CASSEGGSETQYF
V: TRBV5-1
size: medium-sized
J: TRBJ2-5

CDR3: CSAVTFPTYEQYF
V: TRBV20-1
size: medium-sized
J: TRBJ2-7

CDR3: CASSQDPLAGAYEQYF
V: TRBV4-1
size: few
J: TRBJ2-7

CDR3: CSVEGLGGLAENTDTQYF
V: TRBV29-1
size: medium-sized
J: TRBJ2-3